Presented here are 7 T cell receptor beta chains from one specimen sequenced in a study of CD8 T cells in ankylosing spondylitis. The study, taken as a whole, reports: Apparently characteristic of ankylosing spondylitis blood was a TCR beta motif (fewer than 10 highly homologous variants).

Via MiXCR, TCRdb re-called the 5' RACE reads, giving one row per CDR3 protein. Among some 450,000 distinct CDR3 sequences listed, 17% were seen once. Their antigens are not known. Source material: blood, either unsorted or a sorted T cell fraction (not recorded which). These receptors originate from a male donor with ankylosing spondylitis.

CDR3: CASSEGLATDSAGDQPQHF. The CDR3 DNA sequence: TGCGCCAGCAGTGAGGGACTGGCAACAGATTCGGCTGGCGATCAGCCCCAGCATTTT. The J gene is TRBJ1-5, the V gene TRBV10-2; D gene uncertain. Germline V gives CDR1 WSHSY, CDR2 SAAADI. The CDR3 extends over 19 amino acids. V shed 2 bases and J shed 5 bases, with 25 bases lying between them.

The CDR3 region is CASSSGQSRKLFF. The CDR3 nucleotides are TGTGCCAGCAGCTCAGGACAGTCGCGAAAACTGTTTTTT. This sequence joins TRBV7-8 and TRBJ1-4; D may be TRBD1 (6 bases). The CDR3 runs 13 residues. Germline values: CDR1 SGHVS, CDR2 FQNEAQ. V gave up 4 bases and J gave up 10 bases, with 13 bases separating them.

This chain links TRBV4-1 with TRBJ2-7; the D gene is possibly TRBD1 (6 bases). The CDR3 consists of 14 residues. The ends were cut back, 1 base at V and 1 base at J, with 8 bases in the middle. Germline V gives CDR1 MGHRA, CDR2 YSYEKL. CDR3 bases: TGCGCCAGCAGCCAAGCACAGGGATCCTACGAGCAGTACTTC. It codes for CASSQAQGSYEQYF.

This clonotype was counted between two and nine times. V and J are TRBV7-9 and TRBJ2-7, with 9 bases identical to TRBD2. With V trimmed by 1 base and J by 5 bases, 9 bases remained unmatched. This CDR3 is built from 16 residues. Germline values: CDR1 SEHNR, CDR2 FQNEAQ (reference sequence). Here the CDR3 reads CASSLGVVQRGDEQYF. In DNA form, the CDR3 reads TGTGCCAGCAGCTTAGGAGTGGTCCAGCGGGGGGACGAGCAGTACTTC.

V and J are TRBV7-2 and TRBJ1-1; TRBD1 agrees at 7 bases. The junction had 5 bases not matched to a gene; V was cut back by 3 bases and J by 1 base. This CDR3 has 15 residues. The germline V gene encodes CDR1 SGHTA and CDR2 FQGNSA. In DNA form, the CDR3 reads TGTGCCAGCAGCTTGAAGGGGGCGGCGAACACTGAAGCTTTCTTT. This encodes CASSLKGAANTEAFF.

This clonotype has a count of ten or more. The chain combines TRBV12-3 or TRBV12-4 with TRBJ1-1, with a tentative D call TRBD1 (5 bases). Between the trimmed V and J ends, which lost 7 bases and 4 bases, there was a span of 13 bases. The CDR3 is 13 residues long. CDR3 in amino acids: CASTLSGGTEAFF. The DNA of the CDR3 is TGTGCCAGCACCCTATCGGGGGGCACTGAAGCTTTCTTT.

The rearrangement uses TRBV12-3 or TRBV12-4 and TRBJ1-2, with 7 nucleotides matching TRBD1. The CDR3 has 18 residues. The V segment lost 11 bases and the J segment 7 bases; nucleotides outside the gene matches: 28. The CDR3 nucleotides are TGTGCCTTCTCAAAAGGGGTCCCGAAGGGGGCTGGGGCTGGTGGCTACACCTTC. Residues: CAFSKGVPKGAGAGGYTF.